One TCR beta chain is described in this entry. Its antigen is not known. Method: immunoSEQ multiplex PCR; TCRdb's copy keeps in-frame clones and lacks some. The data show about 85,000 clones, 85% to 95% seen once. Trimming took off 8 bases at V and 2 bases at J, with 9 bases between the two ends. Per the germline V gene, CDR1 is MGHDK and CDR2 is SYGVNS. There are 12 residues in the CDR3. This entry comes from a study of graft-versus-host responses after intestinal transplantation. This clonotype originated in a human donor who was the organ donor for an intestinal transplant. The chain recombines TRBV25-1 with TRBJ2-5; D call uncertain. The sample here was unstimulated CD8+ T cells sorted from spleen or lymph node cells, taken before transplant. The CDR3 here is CASSVRQETQYF. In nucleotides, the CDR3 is TGTGCCAGCTCGGTCAGACAAGAGACCCAGTACTTC. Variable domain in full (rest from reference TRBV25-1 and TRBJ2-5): EADIYQTPRYLVIGTGKKITLECSQTMGHDKMYWYQQDPGMELHLIHYSYGVNSTEKGDLSSESTVSRIRTEHFPLTLESARPSHTSQYLCASSVRQETQYFGPGTRLLVL.